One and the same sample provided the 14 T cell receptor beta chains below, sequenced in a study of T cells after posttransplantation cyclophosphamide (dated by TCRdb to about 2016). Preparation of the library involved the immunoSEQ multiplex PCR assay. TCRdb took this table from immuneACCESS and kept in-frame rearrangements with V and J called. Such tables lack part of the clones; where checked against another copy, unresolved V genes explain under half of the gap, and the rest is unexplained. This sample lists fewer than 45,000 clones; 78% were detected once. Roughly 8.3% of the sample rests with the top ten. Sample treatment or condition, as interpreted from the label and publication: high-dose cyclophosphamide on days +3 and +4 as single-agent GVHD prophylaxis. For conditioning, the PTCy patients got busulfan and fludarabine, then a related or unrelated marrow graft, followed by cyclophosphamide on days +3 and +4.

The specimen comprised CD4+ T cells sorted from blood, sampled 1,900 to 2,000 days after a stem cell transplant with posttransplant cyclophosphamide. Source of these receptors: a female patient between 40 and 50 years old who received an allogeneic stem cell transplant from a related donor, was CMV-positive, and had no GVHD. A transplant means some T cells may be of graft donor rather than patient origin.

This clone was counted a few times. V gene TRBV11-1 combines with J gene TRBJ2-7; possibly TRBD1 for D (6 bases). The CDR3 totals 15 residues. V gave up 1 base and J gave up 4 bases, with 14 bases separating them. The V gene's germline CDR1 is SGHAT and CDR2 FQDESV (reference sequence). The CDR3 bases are TGTGCCAGCAGCTTAGAAGGACAGAGTATGTACGAGCAGTACTTC. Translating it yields CASSLEGQSMYEQYF. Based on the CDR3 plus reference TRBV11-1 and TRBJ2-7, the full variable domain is EAEVAQSPRYKITEKSQAVAFWCDPISGHATLYWYRQILGQGPELLVQFQDESVVDDSQLPKDRFSAERLKGVDSTLKIQPAELGDSAMYLCASSLEGQSMYEQYFGPGTRLTVT.

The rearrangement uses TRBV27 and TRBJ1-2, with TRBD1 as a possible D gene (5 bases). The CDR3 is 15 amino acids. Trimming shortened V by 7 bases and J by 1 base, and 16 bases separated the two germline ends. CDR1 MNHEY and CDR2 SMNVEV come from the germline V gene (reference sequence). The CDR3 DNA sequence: TGTGCCAGCAAGGGCCCCGGGGGATTTAACTATGGCTACACCTTC. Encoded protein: CASKGPGGFNYGYTF.

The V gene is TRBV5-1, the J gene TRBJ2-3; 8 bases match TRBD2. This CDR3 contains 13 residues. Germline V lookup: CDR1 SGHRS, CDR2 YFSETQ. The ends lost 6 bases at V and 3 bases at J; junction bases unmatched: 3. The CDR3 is CASNPGGTDTQYF. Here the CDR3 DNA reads TGCGCCAGCAACCCGGGGGGGACAGATACGCAGTATTTT.

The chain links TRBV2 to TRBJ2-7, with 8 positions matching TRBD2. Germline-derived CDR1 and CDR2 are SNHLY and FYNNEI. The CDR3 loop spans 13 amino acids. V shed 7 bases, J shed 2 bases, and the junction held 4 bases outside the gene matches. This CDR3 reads CASNGGGTYEQYF. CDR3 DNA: TGTGCCAGCAACGGGGGGGGGACCTACGAGCAGTACTTC.

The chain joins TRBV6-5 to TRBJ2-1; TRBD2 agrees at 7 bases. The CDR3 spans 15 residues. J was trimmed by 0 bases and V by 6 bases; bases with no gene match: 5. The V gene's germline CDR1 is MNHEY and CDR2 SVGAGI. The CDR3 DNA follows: TGTGCCAGCAGCCTCTCTAGCGGCTCCTACAATGAGCAGTTCTTC. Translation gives CASSLSSGSYNEQFF.

The CDR3 sequence: CASRDTGSSYEQYF. CDR3 DNA: TGTGCCAGCAGGGATACGGGGAGCTCCTACGAGCAGTACTTC. V gene TRBV2 combines with J gene TRBJ2-7, with D possibly matching TRBD2 (5 bases). V was cut by 6 bases and J by 0 bases, with 12 bases left in between. The CDR3 covers 14 residues. The germline CDR1 and CDR2 sequences are SNHLY and FYNNEI.

The CDR3 DNA is TGTGCCAGTAGTATCGGCAGGGTAAACGCTGAAGCTTTCTTT. Amino acids: CASSIGRVNAEAFF. The rearrangement uses TRBV19 and TRBJ1-1, with D possibly being TRBD1 (5 bases). In germline, CDR1 is LNHDA, CDR2 SQIVND (reference sequence). This CDR3 spans 14 amino acids. Trimming took off 3 bases at V and 6 bases at J, with 14 bases between the two ends.

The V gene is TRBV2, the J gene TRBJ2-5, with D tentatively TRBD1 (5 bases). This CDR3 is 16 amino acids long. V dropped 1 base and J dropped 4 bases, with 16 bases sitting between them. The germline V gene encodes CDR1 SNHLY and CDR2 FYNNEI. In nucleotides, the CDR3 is TGTGCCAGCAGTGAAGGGGGCGGTTTTAGAGGAGAGACCCAGTACTTC. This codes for CASSEGGGFRGETQYF. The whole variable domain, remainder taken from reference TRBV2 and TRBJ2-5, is EPEVTQTPSHQVTQMGQEVILRCVPISNHLYFYWYRQILGQKVEFLVSFYNNEISEKSEIFDDQFSVERPDGSNFTLKIRSTKLEDSAMYFCASSEGGGFRGETQYFGPGTRLLVL.

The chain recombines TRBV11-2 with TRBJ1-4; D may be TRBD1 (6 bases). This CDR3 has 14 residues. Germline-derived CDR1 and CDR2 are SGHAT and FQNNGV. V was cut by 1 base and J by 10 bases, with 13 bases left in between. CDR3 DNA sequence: TGTGCCAGCAGCTTAGCCAGGGGCGGAGGAAAACTGTTTTTT. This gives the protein CASSLARGGGKLFF.

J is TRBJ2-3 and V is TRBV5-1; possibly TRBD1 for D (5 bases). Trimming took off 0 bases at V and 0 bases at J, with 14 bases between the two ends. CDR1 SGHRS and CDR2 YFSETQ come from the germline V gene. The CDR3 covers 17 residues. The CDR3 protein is CASSLGGSPFSTDTQYF. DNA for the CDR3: TGCGCCAGCAGCTTGGGGGGCAGCCCTTTTAGCACAGATACGCAGTATTTT.

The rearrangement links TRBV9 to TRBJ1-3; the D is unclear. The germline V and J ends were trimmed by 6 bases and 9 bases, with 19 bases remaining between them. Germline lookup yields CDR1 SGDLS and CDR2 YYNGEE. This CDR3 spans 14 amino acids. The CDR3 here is CASTPSPSWSTIYF. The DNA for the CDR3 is TGTGCCAGCACCCCTTCGCCGTCCTGGAGCACCATATATTTT. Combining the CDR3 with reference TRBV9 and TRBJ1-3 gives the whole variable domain DSGVTQTPKHLITATGQRVTLRCSPRSGDLSVYWYQQSLDQGLQFLIQYYNGEERAKGNILERFSAQQFPDLHSELNLSSLELGDSALYFCASTPSPSWSTIYFGEGSWLTVV.

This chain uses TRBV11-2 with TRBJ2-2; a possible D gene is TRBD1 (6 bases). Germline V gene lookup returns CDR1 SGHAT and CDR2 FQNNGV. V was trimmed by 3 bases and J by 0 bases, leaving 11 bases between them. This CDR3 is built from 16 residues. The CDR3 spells CASSLGTLSNTGELFF. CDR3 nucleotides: TGTGCCAGCAGCTTGGGGACACTATCGAACACCGGGGAGCTGTTTTTT. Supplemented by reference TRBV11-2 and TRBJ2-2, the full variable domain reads EAGVAQSPRYKIIEKRQSVAFWCNPISGHATLYWYQQILGQGPKLLIQFQNNGVVDDSQLPKDRFSAERLKGVDSTLKIQPAKLEDSAVYLCASSLGTLSNTGELFFGEGSRLTVL.

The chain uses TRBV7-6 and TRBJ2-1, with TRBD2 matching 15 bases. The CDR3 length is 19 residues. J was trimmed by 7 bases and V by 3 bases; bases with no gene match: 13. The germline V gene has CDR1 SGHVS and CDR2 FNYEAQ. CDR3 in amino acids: CASSLTGLAGGTLGNEQFF. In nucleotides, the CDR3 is TGTGCCAGCAGCTTGACGGGACTAGCGGGGGGTACCTTGGGAAATGAGCAGTTCTTC.

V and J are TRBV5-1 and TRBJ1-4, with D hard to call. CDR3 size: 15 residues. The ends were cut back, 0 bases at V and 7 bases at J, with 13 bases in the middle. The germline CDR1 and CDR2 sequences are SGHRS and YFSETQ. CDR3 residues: CASSLVAGRSEKLFF. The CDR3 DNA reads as TGCGCCAGCAGCTTGGTCGCAGGAAGAAGTGAAAAACTGTTTTTT.